One T cell receptor (beta chain) is described in this entry. Its specificity is not known. The record originates from a study of shared clonotypes between healthy human individuals. Study as a whole: Used for every donor were three CD4 naive, three CD4 memory, two CD8 naive and one CD8 memory plate. Overall study findings and caveats: Though the depth was large, rarefaction showed that sorted-subset sequencing was incomplete. Sharing across four donors was highest in naive CD4 (around 5%) and lowest in memory CD8 (approximately 0.4%).

J gave up 0 bases and V 3 bases, and 6 bases lay outside the gene matches. The length of the CDR3 is 16 residues. Germline-derived CDR1 and CDR2 are SGHTA and FQGNSA. Method: immunoSEQ multiplex PCR; TCRdb's copy keeps in-frame clones and lacks some. The sample has 2 million to 2.5 million clones, 92% seen once. V and J are TRBV7-2 and TRBJ2-7, with 9 bases identical to TRBD2. Specimen: naive CD4+ T cells from PBMCs. As to subset: CD45RA+ positively selected. The sequence derives from a man aged 18 to 29 in good health. Some clones in this sample may be carry-over from other donors' samples. The chain's CDR3 is CASSLGLARSSYEQYF. The CDR3 coding sequence is TGTGCCAGCAGCTTGGGACTAGCCCGGAGCTCCTACGAGCAGTACTTC.